This TCR beta chain was sequenced in a study of T cell responses to AZD1222 COVID-19 vaccine. At the level of the study: Pooling of second doses given at about 4 or about 12 weeks was done. Study results and limitations: White British ancestry dominated among donors, who included more females, and clonal diversity was possibly underestimated. The study identified only 6 or 7 AZD1222 recipients as seropositive at baseline. Repertoire sampling happened only post peak T cell response.

Generated by immunoSEQ multiplex PCR, the TCRdb table keeps only in-frame clones and is missing some. The sample lists more than 95,000 clones; 90% were seen once. CDR1 is SGHTA and CDR2 is FQGNSA in the germline V gene. Unmatched junction bases numbered 13, after V lost 5 bases and J lost 4 bases. The CDR3 consists of 18 residues. This clone is medium-sized (0.01 to 0.1%) in the sample. Its antigen is currently unknown. The clonotype was recovered from an adult in good health. The sample here was peripheral blood, taken on day 0 of AZD1222 vaccination. V is TRBV7-2 and J is TRBJ2-6; 8 bases map to TRBD1. As DNA, the CDR3 is TGTGCCAGCAGCCCTGGCCGGGGACAGGCCTCCGGGGCCAACGTCCTGACTTTC. Protein: CASSPGRGQASGANVLTF.